This T cell receptor beta chain was sequenced during a study of T cell repertoires in ileal Crohn's disease. Comments on this clone: The antigen is unknown.

Germline lookup yields CDR1 SQVTM and CDR2 ANQGSEA. V gave up 2 bases and J gave up 4 bases; unmatched junction bases: 14. The CDR3 length is 17 residues. Included were adult ileal or ileocolonic Crohn's patients indicated for ileocolonic resection. TCRB immunosequencing input was roughly 530 nanograms of biopsy DNA per sample. Sequenced by immunoSEQ multiplex PCR; TCRdb stores in-frame clones only, minus some. The sample carries over 5,000 clones, 75% to 90% recorded once. Study-wide findings and caveats: Compared with non-smokers, active smokers at surgery showed more clonal expansions.

Sequencing was done on a sample of ileal tissue. The TCR sequence derives from an adult with Crohn's disease. The J gene is TRBJ2-7, the V gene TRBV29-1; 10 bases match TRBD1. The CDR3 DNA sequence: TGCAGCGTTGAACTGGGGCGGACAGGGGGAGTTATGTACGAGCAGTACTTC. The encoded protein is CSVELGRTGGVMYEQYF.